This T cell receptor beta chain derives from a study of blood T cell repertoires in COVID-19. About the study: There were acute and convalescent COVID-19 samples, and they came from the United States, Italy and Spain.

The V gene lost 11 bases and the J gene lost 1 base, with 14 bases spanning the gap. The CDR3 loop spans 13 amino acids. Per the germline V gene, CDR1 is MDHEN and CDR2 is SYDVKM. Sequenced by immunoSEQ multiplex PCR; TCRdb stores in-frame clones only, minus some. Of roughly 450,000 clones in the sample, around 91% are singletons; the top ten hold more than 0.55%. The TCR originated in a man aged 18 to 29 who had recovered from COVID-19. The chain couples TRBV28 to TRBJ1-1; D perhaps matches TRBD1 (5 bases). Input material: PBMCs or T cells enriched from blood (not recorded which). The CDR3 loop is CAWGGKGNTEAFF. CDR3 DNA: TGTGCCTGGGGGGGGAAAGGGAACACTGAAGCTTTCTTT.